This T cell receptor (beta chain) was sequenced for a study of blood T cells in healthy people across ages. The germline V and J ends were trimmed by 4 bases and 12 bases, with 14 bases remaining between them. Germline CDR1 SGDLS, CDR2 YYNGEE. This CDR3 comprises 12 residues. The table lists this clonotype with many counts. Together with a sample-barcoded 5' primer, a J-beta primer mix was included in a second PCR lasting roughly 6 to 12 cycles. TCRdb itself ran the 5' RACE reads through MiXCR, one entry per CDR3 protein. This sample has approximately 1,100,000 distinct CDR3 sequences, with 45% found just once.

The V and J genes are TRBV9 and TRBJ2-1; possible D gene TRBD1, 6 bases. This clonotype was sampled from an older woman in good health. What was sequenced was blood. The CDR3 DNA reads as TGTGCCAGCAGCAAGGGGGTGGGGTGGCAGTTCTTC. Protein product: CASSKGVGWQFF.